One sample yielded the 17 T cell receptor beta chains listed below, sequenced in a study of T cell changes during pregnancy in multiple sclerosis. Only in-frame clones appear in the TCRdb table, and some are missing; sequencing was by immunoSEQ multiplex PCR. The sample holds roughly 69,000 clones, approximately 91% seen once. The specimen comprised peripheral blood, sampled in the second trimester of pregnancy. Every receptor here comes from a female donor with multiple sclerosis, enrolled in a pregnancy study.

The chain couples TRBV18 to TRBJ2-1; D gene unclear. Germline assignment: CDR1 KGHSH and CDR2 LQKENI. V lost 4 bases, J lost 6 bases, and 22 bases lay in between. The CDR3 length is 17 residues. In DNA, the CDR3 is TGTGCCAGCTCACGATACCGTTTTAGTTCCACCGGCAATGAGCAGTTCTTC. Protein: CASSRYRFSSTGNEQFF. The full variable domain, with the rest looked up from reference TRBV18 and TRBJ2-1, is NAGVMQNPRHLVRRRGQEARLRCSPMKGHSHVYWYRQLPEEGLKFMVYLQKENIIDESGMPKERFSAEFPKEGPSILRIQQVVRGDSAAYFCASSRYRFSSTGNEQFFGPGTRLTVL.

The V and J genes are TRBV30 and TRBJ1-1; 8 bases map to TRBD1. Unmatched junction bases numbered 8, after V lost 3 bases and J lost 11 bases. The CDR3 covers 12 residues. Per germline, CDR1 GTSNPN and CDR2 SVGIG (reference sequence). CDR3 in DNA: TGTGCCTGGAGCCCGACAGGGGTTGGGGCTTTCTTT. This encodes CAWSPTGVGAFF.

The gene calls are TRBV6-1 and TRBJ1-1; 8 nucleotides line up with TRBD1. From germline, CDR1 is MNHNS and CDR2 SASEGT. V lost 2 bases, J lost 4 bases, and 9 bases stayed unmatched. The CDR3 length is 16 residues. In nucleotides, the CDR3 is TGTGCCAGCAGTGAACCAGCAGGGGGCAGGGCCACTGAAGCTTTCTTT. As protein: CASSEPAGGRATEAFF.

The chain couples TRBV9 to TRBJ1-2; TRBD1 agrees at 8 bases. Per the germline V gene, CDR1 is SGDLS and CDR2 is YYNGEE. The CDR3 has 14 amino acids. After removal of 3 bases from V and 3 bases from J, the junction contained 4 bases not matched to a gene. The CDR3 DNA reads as TGTGCCAGCAGCGCTTTGACAGGGGACTATGGCTACACCTTC. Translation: CASSALTGDYGYTF.

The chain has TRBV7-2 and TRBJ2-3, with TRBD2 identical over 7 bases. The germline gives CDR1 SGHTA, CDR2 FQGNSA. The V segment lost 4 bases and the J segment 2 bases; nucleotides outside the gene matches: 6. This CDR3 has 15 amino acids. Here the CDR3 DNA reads TGTGCCAGCAGCTCGTCTAGCGGCTACACAGATACGCAGTATTTT. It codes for CASSSSSGYTDTQYF. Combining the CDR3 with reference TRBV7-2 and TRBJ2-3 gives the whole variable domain GAGVSQSPSNKVTEKGKDVELRCDPISGHTALYWYRQSLGQGLEFLIYFQGNSAPDKSGLPSDRFSAERTGGSVSTLTIQRTQQEDSAVYLCASSSSSGYTDTQYFGPGTRLTVL.

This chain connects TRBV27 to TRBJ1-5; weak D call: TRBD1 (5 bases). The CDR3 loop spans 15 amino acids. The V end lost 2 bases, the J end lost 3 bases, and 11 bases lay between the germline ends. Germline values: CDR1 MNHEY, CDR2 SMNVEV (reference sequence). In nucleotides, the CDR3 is TGTGCCAGCAGTTTAATCAGCGGGGCCAATCAGCCCCAGCATTTT. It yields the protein CASSLISGANQPQHF.

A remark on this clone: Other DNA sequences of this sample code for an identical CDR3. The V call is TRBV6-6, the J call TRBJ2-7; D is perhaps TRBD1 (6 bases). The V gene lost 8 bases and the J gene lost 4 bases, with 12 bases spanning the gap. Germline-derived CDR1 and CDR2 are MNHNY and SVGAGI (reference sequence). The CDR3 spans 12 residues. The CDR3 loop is CASSWGQYEQYF. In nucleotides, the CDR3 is TGTGCCAGCTCATGGGGACAATACGAGCAGTACTTC.

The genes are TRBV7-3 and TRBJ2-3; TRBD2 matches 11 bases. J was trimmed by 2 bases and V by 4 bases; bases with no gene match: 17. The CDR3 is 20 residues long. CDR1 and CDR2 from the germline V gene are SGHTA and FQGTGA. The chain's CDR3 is CASSYYLLAGGPSDTDTQYF. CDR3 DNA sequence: TGTGCCAGCAGCTATTACCTTCTAGCGGGGGGCCCATCCGACACAGATACGCAGTATTTT.

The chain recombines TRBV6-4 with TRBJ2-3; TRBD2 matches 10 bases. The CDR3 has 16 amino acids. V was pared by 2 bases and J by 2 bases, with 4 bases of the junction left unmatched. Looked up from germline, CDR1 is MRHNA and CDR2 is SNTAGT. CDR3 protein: CASSDGSGGATDTQYF. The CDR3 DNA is TGTGCCAGCAGTGACGGCAGCGGGGGGGCCACAGATACGCAGTATTTT.

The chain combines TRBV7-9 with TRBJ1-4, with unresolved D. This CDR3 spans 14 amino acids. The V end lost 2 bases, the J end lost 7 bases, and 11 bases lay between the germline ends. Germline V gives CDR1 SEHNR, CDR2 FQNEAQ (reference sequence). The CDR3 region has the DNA TGTGCCAGCAGCTTACTTGGTGGCGGTGAAAAACTGTTTTTT. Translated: CASSLLGGGEKLFF. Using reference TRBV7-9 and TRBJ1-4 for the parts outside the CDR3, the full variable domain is DTGVSQNPRHKITKRGQNVTFRCDPISEHNRLYWYRQTLGQGPEFLTYFQNEAQLEKSRLLSDRFSAERPKGSFSTLEIQRTEQGDSAMYLCASSLLGGGEKLFFGSGTQLSVL.

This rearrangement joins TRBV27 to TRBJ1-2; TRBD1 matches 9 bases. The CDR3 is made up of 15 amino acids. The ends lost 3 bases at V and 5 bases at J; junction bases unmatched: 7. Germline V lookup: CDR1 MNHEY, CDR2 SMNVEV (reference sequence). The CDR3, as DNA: TGTGCCAGCAGTTTCCTCGACAGGGGGAAGTATGGCTACACCTTC. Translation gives CASSFLDRGKYGYTF.

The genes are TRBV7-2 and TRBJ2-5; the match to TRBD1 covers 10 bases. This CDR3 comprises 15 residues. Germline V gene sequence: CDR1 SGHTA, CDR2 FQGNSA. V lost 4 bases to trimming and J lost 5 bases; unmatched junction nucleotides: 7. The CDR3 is CASSWDRGGGETQYF. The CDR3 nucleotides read TGTGCCAGCAGCTGGGACAGGGGTGGAGGGGAGACCCAGTACTTC.

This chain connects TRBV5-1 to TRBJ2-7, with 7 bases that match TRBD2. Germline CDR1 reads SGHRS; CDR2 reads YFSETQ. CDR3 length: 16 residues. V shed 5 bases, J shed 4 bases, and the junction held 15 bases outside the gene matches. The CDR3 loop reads CASSRSASGAGYEQYF. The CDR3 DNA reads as TGCGCCAGCAGTCGTTCGGCAAGCGGGGCAGGATACGAGCAGTACTTC.

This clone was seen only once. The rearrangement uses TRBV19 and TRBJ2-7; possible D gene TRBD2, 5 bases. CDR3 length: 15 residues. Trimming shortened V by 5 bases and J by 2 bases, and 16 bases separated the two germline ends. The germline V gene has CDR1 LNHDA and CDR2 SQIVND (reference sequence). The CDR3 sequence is CASSPPGSGAYEQYF. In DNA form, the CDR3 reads TGTGCCAGTAGTCCCCCGGGGTCTGGGGCCTACGAGCAGTACTTC.

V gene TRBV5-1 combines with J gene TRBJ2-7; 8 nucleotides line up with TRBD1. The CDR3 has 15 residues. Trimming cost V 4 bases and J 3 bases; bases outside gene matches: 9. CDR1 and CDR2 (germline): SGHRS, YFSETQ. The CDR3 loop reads CASSTPGTGDYEQYF. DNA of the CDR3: TGCGCCAGCAGCACCCCCGGGACAGGTGACTACGAGCAGTACTTC.

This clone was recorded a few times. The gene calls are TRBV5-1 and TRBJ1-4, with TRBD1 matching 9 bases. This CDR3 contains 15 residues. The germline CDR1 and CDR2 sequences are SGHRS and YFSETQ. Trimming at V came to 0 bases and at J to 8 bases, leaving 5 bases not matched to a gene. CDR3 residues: CASSLGDREGEKLFF. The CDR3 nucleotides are TGCGCCAGCAGCTTGGGGGACAGGGAAGGGGAAAAACTGTTTTTT.

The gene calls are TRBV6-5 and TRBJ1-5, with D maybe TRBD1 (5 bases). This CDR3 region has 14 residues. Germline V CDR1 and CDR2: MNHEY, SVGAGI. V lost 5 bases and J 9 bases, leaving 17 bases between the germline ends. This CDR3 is CASSKRGSLWPQHF. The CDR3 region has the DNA TGTGCCAGCAGTAAAAGGGGCAGCCTATGGCCCCAGCATTTT.